These 8 T cell receptor beta chains were sequenced from one sample in a study of blood T cell repertoires in COVID-19. Profiled with immunoSEQ multiplex PCR; TCRdb holds only in-frame clones, not every one. Of around 200,000 clones listed, about 87% are singletons. Sequencing was performed on peripheral blood. The receptors shown here come from a man between 18 and 29 years old with active or convalescent COVID-19.

The chain joins TRBV19 to TRBJ2-1, with 8 nucleotides matching TRBD2. Germline V gene data show CDR1 as LNHDA and CDR2 as SQIVND (reference sequence). The CDR3 sequence is 17 residues long. V gave up 8 bases and J gave up 3 bases; unmatched junction bases: 15. This CDR3 reads CASGDEPGLGVYNEQFF. In DNA, the CDR3 is TGTGCCAGTGGAGACGAACCGGGACTAGGAGTCTACAATGAGCAGTTCTTC. Full variable domain (remainder filled in from reference TRBV19 and TRBJ2-1): DGGITQSPKYLFRKEGQNVTLSCEQNLNHDAMYWYRQDPGQGLRLIYYSQIVNDFQKGDIAEGYSVSREKKESFPLTVTSAQKNPTAFYLCASGDEPGLGVYNEQFFGPGTRLTVL.

The chain has TRBV27 and TRBJ2-2; 7 bases are a match to TRBD2. The CDR3 is 15 residues long. Trimming cost V 3 bases and J 4 bases; bases outside gene matches: 5. Germline loops: CDR1 MNHEY, CDR2 SMNVEV (reference sequence). The CDR3 here is CASSLGGWPTGELFF. CDR3 coding DNA: TGTGCCAGCAGTTTGGGAGGGTGGCCCACCGGGGAGCTGTTTTTT.

The chain recombines TRBV28 with TRBJ1-2; 7 bases align to TRBD1. The ends lost 3 bases at V and 3 bases at J; junction bases unmatched: 4. CDR1 and CDR2 (germline): MDHEN, SYDVKM. The CDR3 has 14 residues. Here the CDR3 DNA reads TGTGCCAGCAGTTTCCCTGGACAGGACTATGGCTACACCTTC. Its protein product is CASSFPGQDYGYTF.

The chain employs TRBV18 and TRBJ2-7; a possible D gene is TRBD1 (7 bases). The CDR3 loop spans 17 amino acids. Trimming left V 7 bases short and J 1 base short, with 23 bases between. Germline V gives CDR1 KGHSH, CDR2 LQKENI. The CDR3 spells CASFQGGDRDNSYEQYV. Written as DNA, the CDR3 is TGTGCCAGCTTCCAGGGGGGCGACAGGGATAATTCCTACGAGCAGTACGTC.

This chain links TRBV4-2 with TRBJ1-2; 9 bases line up with TRBD1. Trimming at V came to 1 base and at J to 14 bases, leaving 11 bases not matched to a gene. The CDR3 covers 14 residues. Germline CDR1 and CDR2: LGHNA and YNFKEQ. The CDR3 is CASSQGTGERLGTF. The CDR3 DNA is TGTGCCAGCAGCCAAGGGACAGGGGAACGGCTAGGGACCTTC.

The J gene is TRBJ2-3, the V gene TRBV4-2, with TRBD2 identical over 8 bases. The V gene end was trimmed by 3 bases and the J gene end by 0 bases; junction bases not matched to a gene: 8. The germline V gene encodes CDR1 LGHNA and CDR2 YNFKEQ. This CDR3 is 17 amino acids long. The CDR3 sequence: CASSQGRSGGSTDTQYF. In nucleotides, the CDR3 is TGTGCCAGCAGCCAGGGTCGAAGCGGGGGAAGCACAGATACGCAGTATTTT.

This clone has just one count. The chain has TRBV19 and TRBJ1-5; D unclear. CDR1 LNHDA and CDR2 SQIVND come from the germline V gene (reference sequence). This CDR3 is built from 14 residues. Trimming pared 1 base from V and 0 bases from J, leaving 4 bases between. CDR3 amino acids: CASSIVYSNQPQHF. CDR3 sequence (DNA): TGTGCCAGTAGTATAGTTTATAGCAATCAGCCCCAGCATTTT.

This clone came up once. The CDR3 coding sequence is TGTGCCAGCCGGGAGCATCTAGGGGGGGCAGATACGCAGTATTTT. It yields the protein CASREHLGGADTQYF. The genes are TRBV7-8 and TRBJ2-3, with D perhaps TRBD2 (7 bases). This CDR3 region has 15 residues. V dropped 8 bases and J dropped 4 bases, with 19 bases sitting between them. Germline-derived CDR1 and CDR2 are SGHVS and FQNEAQ.